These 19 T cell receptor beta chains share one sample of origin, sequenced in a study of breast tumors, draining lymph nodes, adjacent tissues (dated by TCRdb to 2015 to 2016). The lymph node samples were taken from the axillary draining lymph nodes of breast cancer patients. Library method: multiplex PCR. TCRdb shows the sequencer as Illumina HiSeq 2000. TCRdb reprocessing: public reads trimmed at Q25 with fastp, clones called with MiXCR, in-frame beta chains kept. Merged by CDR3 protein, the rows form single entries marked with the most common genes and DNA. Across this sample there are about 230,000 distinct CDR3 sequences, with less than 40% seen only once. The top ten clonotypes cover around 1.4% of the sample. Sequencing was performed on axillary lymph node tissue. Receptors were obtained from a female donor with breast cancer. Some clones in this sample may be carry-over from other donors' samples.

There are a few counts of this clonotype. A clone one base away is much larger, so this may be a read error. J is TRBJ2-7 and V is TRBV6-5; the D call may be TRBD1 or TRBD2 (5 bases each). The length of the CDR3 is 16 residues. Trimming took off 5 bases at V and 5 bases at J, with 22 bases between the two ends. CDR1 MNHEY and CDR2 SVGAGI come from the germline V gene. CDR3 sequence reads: CASSHKSGGFTDEQYF. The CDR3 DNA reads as TGTGCCAGCAGTCATAAATCTGGGGGTTTTACCGACGAGCAGTACTTC.

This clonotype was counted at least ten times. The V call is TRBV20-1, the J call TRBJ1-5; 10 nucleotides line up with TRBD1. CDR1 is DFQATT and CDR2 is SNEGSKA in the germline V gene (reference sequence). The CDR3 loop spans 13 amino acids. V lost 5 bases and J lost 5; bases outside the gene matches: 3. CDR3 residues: CSAGGQGDQPQHF. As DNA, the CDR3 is TGCAGTGCTGGTGGACAGGGGGATCAGCCCCAGCATTTT.

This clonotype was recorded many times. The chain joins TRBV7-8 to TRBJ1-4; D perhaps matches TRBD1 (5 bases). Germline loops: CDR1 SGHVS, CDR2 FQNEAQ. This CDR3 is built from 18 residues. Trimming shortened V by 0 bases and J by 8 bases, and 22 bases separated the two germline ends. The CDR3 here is CASSLALGGGFGREKLFF. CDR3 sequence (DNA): TGTGCCAGCAGCTTAGCGCTCGGGGGAGGCTTCGGACGAGAAAAACTGTTTTTT.

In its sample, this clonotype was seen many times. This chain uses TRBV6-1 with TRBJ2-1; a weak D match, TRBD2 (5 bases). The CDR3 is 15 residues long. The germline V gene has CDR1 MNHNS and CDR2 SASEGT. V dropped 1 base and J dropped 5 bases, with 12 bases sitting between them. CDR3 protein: CASSEERWGDNEQFF. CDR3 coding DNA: TGTGCCAGCAGTGAAGAGAGGTGGGGAGACAATGAGCAGTTCTTC.

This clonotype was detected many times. DNA of the CDR3: TGCAGCGTTGAAGGGACTAGCGGGAGTGTATACGAGCAGTACTTC. Translation: CSVEGTSGSVYEQYF. The chain couples TRBV29-1 to TRBJ2-7, with 13 bases identical to TRBD2. Trimming cost V 1 base and J 4 bases; bases outside gene matches: 4. This CDR3 spans 15 amino acids. Germline CDR1 and CDR2: SQVTM and ANQGSEA.

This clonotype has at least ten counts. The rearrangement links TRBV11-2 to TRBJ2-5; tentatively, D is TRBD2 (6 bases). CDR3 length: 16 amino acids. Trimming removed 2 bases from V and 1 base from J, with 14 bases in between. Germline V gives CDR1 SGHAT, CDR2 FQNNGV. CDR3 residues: CASSLNSGSAQETQYF. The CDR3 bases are TGTGCCAGCAGCTTAAACAGCGGGTCGGCCCAAGAGACCCAGTACTTC.

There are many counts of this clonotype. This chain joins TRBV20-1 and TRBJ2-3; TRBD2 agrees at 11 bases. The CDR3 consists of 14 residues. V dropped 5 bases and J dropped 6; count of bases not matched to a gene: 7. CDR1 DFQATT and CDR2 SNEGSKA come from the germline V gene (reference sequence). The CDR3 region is CSARTSGRRDTQYF. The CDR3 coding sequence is TGCAGTGCTCGAACTAGCGGGAGAAGGGATACGCAGTATTTT.

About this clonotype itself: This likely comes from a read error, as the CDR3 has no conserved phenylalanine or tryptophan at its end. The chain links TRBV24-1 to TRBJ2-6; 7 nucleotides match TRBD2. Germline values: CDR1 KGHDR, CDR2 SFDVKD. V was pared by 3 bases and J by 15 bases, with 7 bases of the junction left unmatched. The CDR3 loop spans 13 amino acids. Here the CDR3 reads CATSDPAGRGLTL. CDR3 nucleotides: TGTGCCACCAGTGATCCAGCGGGACGGGGCCTGACTCTC.

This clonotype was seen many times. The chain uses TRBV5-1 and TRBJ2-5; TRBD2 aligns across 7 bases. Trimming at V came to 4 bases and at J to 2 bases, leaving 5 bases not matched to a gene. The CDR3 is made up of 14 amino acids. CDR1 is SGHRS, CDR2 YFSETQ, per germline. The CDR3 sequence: CASSGSGIQETQYF. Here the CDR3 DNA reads TGCGCCAGCAGCGGGAGCGGGATTCAAGAGACCCAGTACTTC.

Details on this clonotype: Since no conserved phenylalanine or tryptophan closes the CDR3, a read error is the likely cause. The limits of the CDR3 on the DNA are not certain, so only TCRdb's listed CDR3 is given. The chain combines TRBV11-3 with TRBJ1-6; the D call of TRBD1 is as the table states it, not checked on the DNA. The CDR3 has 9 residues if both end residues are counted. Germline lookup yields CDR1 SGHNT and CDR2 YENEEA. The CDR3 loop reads CASRGGTYV.

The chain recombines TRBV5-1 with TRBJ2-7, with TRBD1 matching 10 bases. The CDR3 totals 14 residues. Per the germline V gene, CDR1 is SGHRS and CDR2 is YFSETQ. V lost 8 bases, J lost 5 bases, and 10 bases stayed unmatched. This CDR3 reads CARGLGQGLDEQYF. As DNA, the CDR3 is TGCGCCAGAGGCTTGGGACAGGGGTTGGACGAGCAGTACTTC.

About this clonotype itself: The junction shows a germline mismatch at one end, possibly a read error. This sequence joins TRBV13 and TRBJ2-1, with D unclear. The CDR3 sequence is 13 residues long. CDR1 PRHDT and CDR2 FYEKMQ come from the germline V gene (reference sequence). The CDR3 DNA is TGTGCCAGCAGCCGAAGGTTGGTGGATGAGCGGTTCTTC. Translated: CASSRRLVDERFF.

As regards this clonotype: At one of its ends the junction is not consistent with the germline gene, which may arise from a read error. CDR3 loop: CASSVATMGETQSF. CDR3 DNA sequence: TGTGCCAGCAGCGTAGCTACCATGGGGGAGACCCAGTCCTTC. This chain uses TRBV9 with TRBJ2-5, with D perhaps matching TRBD1 or TRBD2 (5 bases each). The germline gives CDR1 SGDLS, CDR2 YYNGEE. The CDR3 has 14 amino acids.

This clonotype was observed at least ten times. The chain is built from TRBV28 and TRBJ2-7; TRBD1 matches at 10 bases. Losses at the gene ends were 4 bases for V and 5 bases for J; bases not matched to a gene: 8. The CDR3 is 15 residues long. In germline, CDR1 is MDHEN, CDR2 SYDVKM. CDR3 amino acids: CASSSAGQGNNEQYF. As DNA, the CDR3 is TGTGCCAGCAGTTCCGCGGGACAGGGGAACAACGAGCAGTACTTC.

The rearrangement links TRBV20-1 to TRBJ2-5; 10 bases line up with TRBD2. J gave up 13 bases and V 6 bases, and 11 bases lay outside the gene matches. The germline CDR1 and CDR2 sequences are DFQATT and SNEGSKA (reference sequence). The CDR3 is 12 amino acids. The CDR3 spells CSATSGKGNPYF. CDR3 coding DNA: TGCAGTGCAACTAGCGGGAAAGGGAATCCGTACTTC.

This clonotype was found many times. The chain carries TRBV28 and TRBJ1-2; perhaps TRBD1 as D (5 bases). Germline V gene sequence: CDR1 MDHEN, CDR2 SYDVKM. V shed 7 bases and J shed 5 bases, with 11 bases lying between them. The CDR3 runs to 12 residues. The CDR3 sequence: CASTAGGYGYTF. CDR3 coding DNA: TGTGCCAGCACTGCGGGGGGTTATGGCTACACCTTC.

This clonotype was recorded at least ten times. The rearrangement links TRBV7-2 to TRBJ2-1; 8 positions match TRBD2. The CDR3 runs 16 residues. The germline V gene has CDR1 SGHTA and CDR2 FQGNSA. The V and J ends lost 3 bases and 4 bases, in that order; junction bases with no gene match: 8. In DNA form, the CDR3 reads TGTGCCAGCAGCTTTCCAATAGCGGGATCTTACAATGAGCAGTTCTTC. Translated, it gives CASSFPIAGSYNEQFF.

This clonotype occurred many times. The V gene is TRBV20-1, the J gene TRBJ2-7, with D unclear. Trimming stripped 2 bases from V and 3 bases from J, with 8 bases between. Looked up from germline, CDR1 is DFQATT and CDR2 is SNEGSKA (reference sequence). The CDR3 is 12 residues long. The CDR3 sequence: CSARSQDYEQYF. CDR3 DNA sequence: TGCAGTGCTAGAAGTCAGGACTACGAGCAGTACTTC.

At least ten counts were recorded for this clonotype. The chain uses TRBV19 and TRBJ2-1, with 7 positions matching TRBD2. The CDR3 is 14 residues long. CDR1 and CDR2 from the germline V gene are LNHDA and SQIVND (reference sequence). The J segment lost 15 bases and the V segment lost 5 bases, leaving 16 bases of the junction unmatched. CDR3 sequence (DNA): TGTGCCAGTAGTGGACACGACTCTAGCGGCGAACGGTTCTTC. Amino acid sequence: CASSGHDSSGERFF.